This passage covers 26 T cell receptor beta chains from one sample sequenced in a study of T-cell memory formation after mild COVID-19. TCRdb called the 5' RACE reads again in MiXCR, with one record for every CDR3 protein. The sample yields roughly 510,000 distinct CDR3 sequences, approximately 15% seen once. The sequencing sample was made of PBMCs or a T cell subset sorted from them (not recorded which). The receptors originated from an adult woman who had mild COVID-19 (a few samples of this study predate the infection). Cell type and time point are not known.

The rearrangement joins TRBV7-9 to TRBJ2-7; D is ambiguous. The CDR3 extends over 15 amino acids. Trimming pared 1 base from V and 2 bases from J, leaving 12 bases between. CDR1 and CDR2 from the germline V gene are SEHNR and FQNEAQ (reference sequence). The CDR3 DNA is TGTGCCAGCAGCTTAGATTTAGGGCTAGCCTACGAGCAGTACTTC. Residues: CASSLDLGLAYEQYF.

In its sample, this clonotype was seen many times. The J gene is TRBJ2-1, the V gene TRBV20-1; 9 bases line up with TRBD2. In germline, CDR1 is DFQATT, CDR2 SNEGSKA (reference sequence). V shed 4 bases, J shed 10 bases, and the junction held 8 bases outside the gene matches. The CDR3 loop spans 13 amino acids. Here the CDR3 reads CSAKGLASLEQFF. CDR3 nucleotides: TGCAGTGCTAAGGGACTAGCTTCTTTGGAGCAGTTCTTC.

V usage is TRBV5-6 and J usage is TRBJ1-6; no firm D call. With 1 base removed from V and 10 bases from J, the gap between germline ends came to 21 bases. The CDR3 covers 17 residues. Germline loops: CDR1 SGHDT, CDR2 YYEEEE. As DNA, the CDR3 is TGTGCCAGCAGCTTGTGGGTTGGAGACGCTACCAACTCACCCCTCCACTTT. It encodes CASSLWVGDATNSPLHF.

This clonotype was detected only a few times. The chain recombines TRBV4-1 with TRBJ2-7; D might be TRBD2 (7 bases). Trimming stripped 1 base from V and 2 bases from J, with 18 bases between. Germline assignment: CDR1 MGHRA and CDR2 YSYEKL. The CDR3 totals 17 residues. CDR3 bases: TGCGCCAGCAGCCAAGGACAAGGAACAGGGAGGGCCTACGAGCAGTACTTC. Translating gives CASSQGQGTGRAYEQYF.

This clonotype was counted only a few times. DNA for the CDR3: TGTGCCAGCAGCTTACCGGGCAAAACCGGGGAGCTGTTTTTT. Translating it yields CASSLPGKTGELFF. The chain recombines TRBV7-6 with TRBJ2-2; no clear D. V shed 2 bases and J shed 5 bases, with 9 bases lying between them. The CDR3 spans 14 residues. Germline V lookup: CDR1 SGHVS, CDR2 FNYEAQ. Full variable domain (outside the CDR3, taken from reference TRBV7-6 and TRBJ2-2): GAGVSQSPRYKVTKRGQDVALRCDPISGHVSLYWYRQALGQGPEFLTYFNYEAQQDKSGLPNDRFSAERPEGSISTLTIQRTEQRDSAMYRCASSLPGKTGELFFGEGSRLTVL.

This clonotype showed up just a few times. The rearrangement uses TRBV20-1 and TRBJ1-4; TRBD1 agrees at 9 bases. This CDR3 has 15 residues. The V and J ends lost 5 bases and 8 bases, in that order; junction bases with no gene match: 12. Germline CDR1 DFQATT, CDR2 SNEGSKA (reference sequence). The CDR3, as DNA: TGCAGTGCTCGAACCCGACAGGGGGTTGGGGAAAAACTGTTTTTT. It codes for CSARTRQGVGEKLFF.

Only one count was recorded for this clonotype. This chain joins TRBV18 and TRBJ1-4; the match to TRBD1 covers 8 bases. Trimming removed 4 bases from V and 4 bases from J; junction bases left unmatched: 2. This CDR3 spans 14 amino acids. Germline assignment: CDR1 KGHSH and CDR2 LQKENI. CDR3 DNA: TGTGCCAGCTCACGACAGGGGATTAATGAAAAACTGTTTTTT. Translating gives CASSRQGINEKLFF.

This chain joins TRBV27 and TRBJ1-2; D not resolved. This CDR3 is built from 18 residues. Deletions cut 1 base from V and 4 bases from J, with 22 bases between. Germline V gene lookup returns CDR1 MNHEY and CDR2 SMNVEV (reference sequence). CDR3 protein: CASSLLGQRGERGYGYTF. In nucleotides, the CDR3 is TGTGCCAGCAGTTTATTAGGCCAGCGGGGTGAACGCGGCTATGGCTACACCTTC.

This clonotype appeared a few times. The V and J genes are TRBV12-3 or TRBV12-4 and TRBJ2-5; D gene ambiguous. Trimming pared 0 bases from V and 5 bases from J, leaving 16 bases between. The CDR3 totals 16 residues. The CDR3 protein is CASSLAQGPKVETQYF. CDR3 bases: TGTGCCAGCAGTTTAGCGCAAGGACCAAAGGTTGAGACCCAGTACTTC.

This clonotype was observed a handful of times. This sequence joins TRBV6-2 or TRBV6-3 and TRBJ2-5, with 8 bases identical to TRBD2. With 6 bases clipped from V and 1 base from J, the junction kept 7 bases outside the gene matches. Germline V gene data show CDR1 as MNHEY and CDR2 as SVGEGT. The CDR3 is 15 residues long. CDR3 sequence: CASRSSGSRQETQYF. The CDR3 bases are TGTGCCAGCAGATCCAGCGGGAGTCGCCAAGAGACCCAGTACTTC.

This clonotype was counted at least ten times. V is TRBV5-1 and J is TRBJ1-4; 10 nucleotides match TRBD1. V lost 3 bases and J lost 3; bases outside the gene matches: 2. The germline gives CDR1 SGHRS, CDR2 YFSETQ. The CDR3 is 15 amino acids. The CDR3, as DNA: TGCGCCAGCAGCTCCGGACAGGGGGCTAATGAAAAACTGTTTTTT. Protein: CASSSGQGANEKLFF.

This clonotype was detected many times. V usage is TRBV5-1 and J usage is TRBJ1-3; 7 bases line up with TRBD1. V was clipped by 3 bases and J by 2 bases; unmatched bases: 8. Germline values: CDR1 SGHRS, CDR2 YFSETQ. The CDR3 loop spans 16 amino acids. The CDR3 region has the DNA TGCGCCAGCAGCTATACAGGGGCCTCCGCTGGAAACACCATATATTTT. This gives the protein CASSYTGASAGNTIYF.

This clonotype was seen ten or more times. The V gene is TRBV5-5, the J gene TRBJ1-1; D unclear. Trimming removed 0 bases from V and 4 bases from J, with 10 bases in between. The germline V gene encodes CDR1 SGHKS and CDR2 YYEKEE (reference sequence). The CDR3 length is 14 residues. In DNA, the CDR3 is TGTGCCAGCAGCTTGGTGGGGAGGAGCACTGAAGCTTTCTTT. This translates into CASSLVGRSTEAFF.

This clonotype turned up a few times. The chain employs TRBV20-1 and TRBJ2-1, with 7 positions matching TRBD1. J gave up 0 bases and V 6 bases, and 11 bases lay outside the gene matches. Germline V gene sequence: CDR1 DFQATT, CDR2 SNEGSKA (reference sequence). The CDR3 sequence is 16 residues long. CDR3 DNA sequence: TGCAGTGCCCCACACCAAAGGGGGCCCTCCTACAATGAGCAGTTCTTC. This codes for CSAPHQRGPSYNEQFF.

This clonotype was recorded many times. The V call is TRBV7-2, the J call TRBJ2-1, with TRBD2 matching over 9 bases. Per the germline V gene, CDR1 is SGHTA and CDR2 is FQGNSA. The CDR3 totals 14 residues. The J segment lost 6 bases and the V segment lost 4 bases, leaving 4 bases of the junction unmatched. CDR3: CASSSGLAVNEQFF. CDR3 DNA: TGTGCCAGCAGCTCGGGACTAGCAGTCAATGAGCAGTTCTTC. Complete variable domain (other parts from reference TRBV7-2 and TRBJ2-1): GAGVSQSPSNKVTEKGKDVELRCDPISGHTALYWYRQSLGQGLEFLIYFQGNSAPDKSGLPSDRFSAERTGGSVSTLTIQRTQQEDSAVYLCASSSGLAVNEQFFGPGTRLTVL.

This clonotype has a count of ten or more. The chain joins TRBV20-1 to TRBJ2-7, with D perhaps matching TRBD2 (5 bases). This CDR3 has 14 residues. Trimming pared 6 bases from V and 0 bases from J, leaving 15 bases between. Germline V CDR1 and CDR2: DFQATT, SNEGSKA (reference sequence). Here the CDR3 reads CSARRTPSSYEQYF. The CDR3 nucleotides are TGCAGTGCCCGGCGGACTCCGAGCTCCTACGAGCAGTACTTC.

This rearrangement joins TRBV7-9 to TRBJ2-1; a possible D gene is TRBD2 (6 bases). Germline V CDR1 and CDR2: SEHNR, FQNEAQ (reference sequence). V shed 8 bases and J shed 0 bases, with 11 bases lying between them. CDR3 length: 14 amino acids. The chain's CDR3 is CASGETSSYNEQFF. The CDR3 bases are TGTGCCAGCGGGGAGACTAGCTCCTACAATGAGCAGTTCTTC.

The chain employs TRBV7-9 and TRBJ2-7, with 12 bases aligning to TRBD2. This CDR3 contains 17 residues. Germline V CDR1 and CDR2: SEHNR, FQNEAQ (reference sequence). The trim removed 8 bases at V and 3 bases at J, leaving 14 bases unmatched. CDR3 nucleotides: TGTGCCAGCGGCCCCCCCCAGACTAGCGGGGGAAACTACGAGCAGTACTTC. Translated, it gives CASGPPQTSGGNYEQYF.

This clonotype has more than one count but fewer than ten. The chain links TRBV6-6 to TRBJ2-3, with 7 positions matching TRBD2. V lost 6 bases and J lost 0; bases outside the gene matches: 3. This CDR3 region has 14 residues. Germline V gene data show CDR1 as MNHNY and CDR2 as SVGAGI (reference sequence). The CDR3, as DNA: TGTGCCAGCAGGTCTAGCGGAAGCACAGATACGCAGTATTTT. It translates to CASRSSGSTDTQYF.

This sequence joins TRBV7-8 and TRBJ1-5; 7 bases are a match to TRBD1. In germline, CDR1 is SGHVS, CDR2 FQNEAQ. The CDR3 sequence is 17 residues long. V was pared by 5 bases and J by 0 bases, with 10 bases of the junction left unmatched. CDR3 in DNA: TGTGCCAGCAGCCCGCCGGACAGGCCTAATAGCAATCAGCCCCAGCATTTT. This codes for CASSPPDRPNSNQPQHF.

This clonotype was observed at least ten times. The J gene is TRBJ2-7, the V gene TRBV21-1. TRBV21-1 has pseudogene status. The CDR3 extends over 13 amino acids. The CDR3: CASRAGGSYEQYF. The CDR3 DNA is TGTGCCAGCAGAGCGGGAGGGTCCTACGAGCAGTACTTC.

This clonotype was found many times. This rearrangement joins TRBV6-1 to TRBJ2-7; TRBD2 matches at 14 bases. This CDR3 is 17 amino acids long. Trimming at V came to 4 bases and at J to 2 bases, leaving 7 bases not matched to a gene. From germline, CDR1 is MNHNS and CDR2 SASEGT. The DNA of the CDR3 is TGTGCCAGCAGTGCGGGGACTAGCGGGGGCCTTACCTACGAGCAGTACTTC. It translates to CASSAGTSGGLTYEQYF.

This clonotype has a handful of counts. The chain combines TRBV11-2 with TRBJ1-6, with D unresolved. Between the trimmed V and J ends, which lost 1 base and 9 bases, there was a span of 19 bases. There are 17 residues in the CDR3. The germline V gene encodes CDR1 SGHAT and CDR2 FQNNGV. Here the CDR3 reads CASSLVGVGPPGSPLHF. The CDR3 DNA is TGTGCCAGCAGCTTAGTCGGGGTTGGTCCCCCCGGTTCACCCCTCCACTTT.

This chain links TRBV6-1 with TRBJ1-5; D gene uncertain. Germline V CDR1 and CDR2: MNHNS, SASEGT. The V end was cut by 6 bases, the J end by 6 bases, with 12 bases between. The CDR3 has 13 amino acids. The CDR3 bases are TGTGCCAGCAGCCCCAGAAGACCTCAGCCCCAGCATTTT. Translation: CASSPRRPQPQHF.

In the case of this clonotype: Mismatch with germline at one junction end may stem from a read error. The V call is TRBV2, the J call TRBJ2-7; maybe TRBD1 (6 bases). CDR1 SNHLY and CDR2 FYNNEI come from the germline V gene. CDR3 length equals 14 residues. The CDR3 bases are TGTGCCAGCACTGAACCGGACAGACCCTACGAGCAGTACTTC. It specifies CASTEPDRPYEQYF.

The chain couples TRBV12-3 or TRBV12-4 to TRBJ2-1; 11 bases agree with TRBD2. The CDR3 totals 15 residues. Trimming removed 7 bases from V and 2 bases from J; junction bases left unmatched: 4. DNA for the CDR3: TGTGCCAGCAAAAATAGCGGGGGGGCCTACAATGAGCAGTTCTTC. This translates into CASKNSGGAYNEQFF.